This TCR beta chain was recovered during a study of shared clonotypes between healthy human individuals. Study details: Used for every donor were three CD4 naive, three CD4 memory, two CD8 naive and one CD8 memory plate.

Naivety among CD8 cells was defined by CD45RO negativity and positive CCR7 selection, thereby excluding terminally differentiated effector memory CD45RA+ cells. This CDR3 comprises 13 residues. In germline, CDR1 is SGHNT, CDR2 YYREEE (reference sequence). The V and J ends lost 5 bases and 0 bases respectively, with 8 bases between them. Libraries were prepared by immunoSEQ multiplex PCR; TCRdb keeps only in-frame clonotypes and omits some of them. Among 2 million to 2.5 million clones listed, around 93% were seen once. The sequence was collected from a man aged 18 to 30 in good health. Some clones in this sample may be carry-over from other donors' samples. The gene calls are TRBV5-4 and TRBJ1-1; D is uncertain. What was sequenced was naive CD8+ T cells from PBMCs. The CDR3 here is CASRLALNTEAFF. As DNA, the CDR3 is TGTGCCAGCAGGTTAGCTTTGAACACTGAAGCTTTCTTT.